The 30 T cell receptor beta chains reported below all come from one sample, sequenced in a study of blood T cells in healthy people across ages. Then a second PCR, running about 7 to 11 cycles, was carried out with a sample-barcoded 5' primer and a J-beta primer mix. TCRdb reprocessed the 5' RACE reads with MiXCR, giving one entry per CDR3 protein. The data contain about 840,000 distinct CDR3 sequences, 25% to 30% of them singletons. The same specimen was also included in a second study, on T cells of mothers and their children.

The source material was blood. These receptor sequences come from a woman in her thirties or forties in good health.

Ten or more counts support this clonotype. This chain uses TRBV3-1 with TRBJ2-3, with a possible D match to TRBD2 (6 bases). Trimming took off 4 bases at V and 4 bases at J, with 21 bases between the two ends. The CDR3 loop spans 17 amino acids. Germline values: CDR1 LGHDT, CDR2 YNNKEL (reference sequence). The DNA of the CDR3 is TGTGCCAGCAGCCGAAAAGGACTATCGCATTCCTCAGATACGCAGTATTTT. This sequence encodes CASSRKGLSHSSDTQYF.

This clonotype was seen repeatedly, ten times or more. The V gene is TRBV11-2, the J gene TRBJ1-2; maybe TRBD1 (6 bases). The CDR3 extends over 14 amino acids. V was clipped by 0 bases and J by 7 bases, with 12 bases between them. The germline gives CDR1 SGHAT, CDR2 FQNNGV. The CDR3 region has the DNA TGTGCCAGCAGCTTAGATCAACAGGGCCGTGGCTACACCTTC. Amino acid sequence: CASSLDQQGRGYTF.

This chain connects TRBV20-1 to TRBJ2-1; maybe TRBD2 (7 bases). The CDR3 consists of 15 residues. V dropped 5 bases and J dropped 10 bases, with 24 bases sitting between them. Germline CDR1 DFQATT, CDR2 SNEGSKA (reference sequence). CDR3 DNA sequence: TGCAGTGCTTCTTCTGGGGGCCCCTCCGGGGGGGAGCAGTTCTTC. Protein: CSASSGGPSGGEQFF.

Details on this clonotype: Compared with germline, one end of the junction differs, possibly owing to a read error. The chain combines TRBV28 with TRBJ1-4; no firm D call. The CDR3 runs 15 residues. The germline gives CDR1 MDHEN, CDR2 SYDVKM. The CDR3 spells CVSSLSVGRSEKLFF. CDR3 sequence (DNA): TGTGTCAGCAGTTTGTCTGTAGGGAGGAGTGAAAAACTGTTTTTT.

The V and J genes are TRBV12-3 or TRBV12-4 and TRBJ2-3; D is undetermined. CDR3 length equals 17 residues. The germline V and J ends were trimmed by 1 base and 4 bases, with 18 bases remaining between them. Here the CDR3 DNA reads TGTGCCAGCAGTTTAGTTTACCCTGGGGTAGGCGCAGATACGCAGTATTTT. Its translation: CASSLVYPGVGADTQYF.

This sequence joins TRBV27 and TRBJ1-2, with 8 bases identical to TRBD1. Germline V CDR1 and CDR2: MNHEY, SMNVEV (reference sequence). V was clipped by 8 bases and J by 7 bases; unmatched bases: 15. The CDR3 covers 15 residues. The CDR3 loop is CASSRDRPSFCGYTF. The CDR3 DNA reads TGTGCCAGCTCTAGGGACAGGCCAAGCTTCTGTGGCTACACCTTC.

In its sample, this clonotype was seen many times. The chain couples TRBV7-9 to TRBJ1-1; tentative D call: TRBD1 (6 bases). This CDR3 spans 17 amino acids. V gave up 0 bases and J gave up 2 bases, with 16 bases separating them. Germline V CDR1 and CDR2: SEHNR, FQNEAQ (reference sequence). Written as DNA, the CDR3 is TGTGCCAGCAGCTTAGCGGGGGCGAGGACGATAAACACTGAAGCTTTCTTT. Residues: CASSLAGARTINTEAFF.

This clonotype has at least ten counts. This chain connects TRBV20-1 to TRBJ1-1, with D perhaps matching TRBD1 (6 bases). The CDR3 spans 14 residues. The V and J ends lost 5 bases and 4 bases respectively, with 17 bases between them. Germline V gene lookup returns CDR1 DFQATT and CDR2 SNEGSKA (reference sequence). DNA for the CDR3: TGCAGTGCTCCCCAAGGGGGGCTAGGCACTGAAGCTTTCTTT. As protein: CSAPQGGLGTEAFF.

This clonotype was seen once. The chain has TRBV30 and TRBJ1-2; D unclear. The length of the CDR3 is 14 residues. Trimming pared 4 bases from V and 2 bases from J, leaving 14 bases between. The germline V gene encodes CDR1 GTSNPN and CDR2 SVGIG (reference sequence). The CDR3 protein is CAWKSSGGNYGYTF. DNA of the CDR3: TGTGCCTGGAAATCGTCAGGAGGAAACTATGGCTACACCTTC.

Comments on this clonotype: A read error may produce the germline difference seen at one junction end. CDR3 nucleotide sequence: TGTGCCAGCAGACTAGCGGAGCACAATGAGCAGTTTTTC. Translation: CASRLAEHNEQFF. The chain combines TRBV2 with TRBJ2-1; the match to TRBD2 covers 8 bases. Germline CDR1 SNHLY, CDR2 FYNNEI. The CDR3 is 13 amino acids. Filled out from reference TRBV2 and TRBJ2-1, the complete variable domain reads EPEVTQTPSHQVTQMGQEVILRCVPISNHLYFYWYRQILGQKVEFLVSFYNNEISEKSEIFDDQFSVERPDGSNFTLKIRSTKLEDSAMYFCASRLAEHNEQFFGPGTRLTVL.

The V gene is TRBV28, the J gene TRBJ2-7; no clear D gene. The V end was cut by 5 bases, the J end by 1 base, with 9 bases between. This CDR3 spans 13 amino acids. Germline V gives CDR1 MDHEN, CDR2 SYDVKM. CDR3 sequence: CASSADNSYEQYF. The CDR3 bases are TGTGCCAGCAGTGCCGACAATTCCTACGAGCAGTACTTC.

Regarding this clonotype: A single base separates this from a much larger clone, so it may be a read error. This sequence joins TRBV11-2 and TRBJ2-1; no reliable D call. Near its end, the DNA agrees better with TRBJ2-7, so the J call may be wrong. In germline, CDR1 is SGHAT, CDR2 FQNNGV. This CDR3 contains 16 residues. The CDR3 DNA sequence: TGTGCCAGCAGCCTCTTTAGCCACAAAAGAGCCTACGAGCAGTACTTC. Translation: CASSLFSHKRAYEQYF.

This clonotype was recorded a few times. The chain has TRBV20-1 and TRBJ2-1, with TRBD2 matching 10 bases. V lost 5 bases to trimming and J lost 4 bases; unmatched junction nucleotides: 8. This CDR3 contains 15 residues. The germline CDR1 and CDR2 sequences are DFQATT and SNEGSKA (reference sequence). The CDR3: CSAPDQRGGYNEQFF. The CDR3 DNA is TGCAGTGCTCCCGATCAGCGGGGGGGATACAATGAGCAGTTCTTC.

The rearrangement joins TRBV7-2 to TRBJ1-1; no clear D gene. The CDR3 consists of 14 residues. Germline assignment: CDR1 SGHTA and CDR2 FQGNSA. The germline V and J ends were trimmed by 5 bases and 3 bases, with 13 bases remaining between them. CDR3 coding DNA: TGTGCCAGCAGCGCGTCCGGACGTCACACTGAAGCTTTCTTT. This codes for CASSASGRHTEAFF.

This clonotype has more than one count but fewer than ten. The V gene is TRBV5-1, the J gene TRBJ2-5; the D is unclear. The V end lost 4 bases, the J end lost 8 bases, and 9 bases lay between the germline ends. The CDR3 is 11 residues long. The germline gives CDR1 SGHRS, CDR2 YFSETQ. CDR3: CASSVSVTQYF. The CDR3 DNA follows: TGCGCCAGCAGCGTGTCCGTCACCCAGTACTTC.

The chain links TRBV12-3 or TRBV12-4 to TRBJ2-5, with 8 bases fitting TRBD1. V shed 4 bases, J shed 1 base, and the junction held 2 bases outside the gene matches. The CDR3 has 14 amino acids. The CDR3 reads CASSWGQAQETQYF. Here the CDR3 DNA reads TGTGCCAGCAGTTGGGGACAGGCCCAAGAGACCCAGTACTTC.

For this clonotype: The junction departs from the called germline gene at one end, perhaps through a read error. The rearrangement uses TRBV5-1 and TRBJ2-5; D is possibly TRBD2 (5 bases). The J call is in doubt because the DNA end fits TRBJ2-7 better. CDR1 SGHRS and CDR2 YFSETQ come from the germline V gene. This CDR3 is 13 amino acids long. This CDR3 is CACSLEASYEQYF. The CDR3, as DNA: TGCGCCTGCAGCTTGGAGGCCAGCTACGAGCAGTACTTC.

This clonotype was seen at least ten times. V and J are TRBV4-3 and TRBJ2-1; 9 positions agree with TRBD2. The CDR3 has 16 residues. Per the germline V gene, CDR1 is LGHNA and CDR2 is YSLEER. V shed 3 bases, J shed 8 bases, and the junction held 11 bases outside the gene matches. The CDR3 protein is CASSQDTGLAVDEQFF. CDR3 coding DNA: TGCGCCAGCAGCCAGGATACGGGACTAGCCGTCGATGAGCAGTTCTTC.

The genes are TRBV5-6 and TRBJ1-2; the D gene is possibly TRBD1 (6 bases). The V end lost 4 bases, the J end lost 4 bases, and 17 bases lay between the germline ends. Germline values: CDR1 SGHDT, CDR2 YYEEEE. The CDR3 has 15 residues. The CDR3 region has the DNA TGTGCCAGCAGCCCCATGGGGGGCGCGGGCTATGGCTACACCTTC. The encoded protein is CASSPMGGAGYGYTF. The complete variable domain, with remaining parts taken from reference TRBV5-6 and TRBJ1-2, reads DAGVTQSPTHLIKTRGQQVTLRCSPKSGHDTVSWYQQALGQGPQFIFQYYEEEERQRGNFPDRFSGHQFPNYSSELNVNALLLGDSALYLCASSPMGGAGYGYTFGSGTRLTVV.

Comments on this clonotype: This may stem from a read error, because a much larger clone lies one nucleotide away. The rearrangement links TRBV7-9 to TRBJ2-5; unclear D gene. Germline V gene lookup returns CDR1 SEHNR and CDR2 FQNEAQ (reference sequence). V lost 5 bases and J lost 4, with 11 bases in between. This CDR3 spans 13 amino acids. CDR3 nucleotide sequence: TGTGCCAGCAGCCAGATGTCGGGAGAGACCCAGTACTTC. Its protein is CASSQMSGETQYF.

The sample holds a few counts of this clonotype. This chain uses TRBV5-1 with TRBJ2-5, with 7 bases that match TRBD2. From germline, CDR1 is SGHRS and CDR2 YFSETQ. The V gene end was trimmed by 1 base and the J gene end by 1 base; junction bases not matched to a gene: 7. This CDR3 is 16 amino acids long. CDR3: CASSLNAGDLQETQYF. Here the CDR3 DNA reads TGCGCCAGCAGCTTGAACGCGGGGGACCTCCAAGAGACCCAGTACTTC.

The chain links TRBV19 to TRBJ2-7; 10 nucleotides line up with TRBD1. CDR3 length equals 12 residues. Per germline, CDR1 LNHDA and CDR2 SQIVND (reference sequence). With 11 bases clipped from V and 3 bases from J, the junction kept 4 bases outside the gene matches. CDR3 DNA sequence: TGTGCCTGTGGACAGGGGGTCTACGAGCAGTACTTC. Translating gives CACGQGVYEQYF.

The J gene is TRBJ2-1, the V gene TRBV5-1; TRBD1 matches 8 bases. The germline gives CDR1 SGHRS, CDR2 YFSETQ. The CDR3 is 16 residues long. The J segment lost 8 bases and the V segment lost 6 bases, leaving 16 bases of the junction unmatched. For the CDR3, the DNA is TGCGCCAGCACCCGATCGACAGGGGATCGTCGGCATGAGCAGTTCTTC. It is translated as CASTRSTGDRRHEQFF.

This chain connects TRBV28 to TRBJ1-3, with D possibly matching TRBD1 (5 bases). CDR3 length: 15 residues. Germline CDR1 is MDHEN and CDR2 is SYDVKM. V was cut by 7 bases and J by 0 bases, with 13 bases left in between. The CDR3 sequence is CASIPPQGSGNTIYF. The CDR3 DNA reads TGTGCCAGCATCCCCCCTCAGGGCTCTGGAAACACCATATATTTT.

Worth noting for this clonotype: This clone may be a read error of a much larger clone one base away. This chain links TRBV5-8 with TRBJ1-2; 9 bases are a match to TRBD1. Per the germline V gene, CDR1 is SGHTS and CDR2 is YDEGEE. Unmatched junction bases numbered 6, after V lost 5 bases and J lost 4 bases. The CDR3 loop spans 14 amino acids. The CDR3 here is CASRYRDRVYGYTF. The CDR3 region has the DNA TGTGCCAGCAGGTACCGGGACAGGGTCTATGGCTACACCTTC.

This CDR3 reads CATSRRRQVNYGYTF. CDR3 nucleotides: TGTGCCACCAGCAGAAGACGACAGGTCAACTATGGCTACACCTTC. V gene TRBV15 combines with J gene TRBJ1-2, with D perhaps TRBD1 (6 bases). The CDR3 is made up of 15 amino acids. CDR1 LNHNV and CDR2 YYDKDF come from the germline V gene (reference sequence). The ends were cut back, 2 bases at V and 2 bases at J, with 12 bases in the middle. Based on the CDR3 plus reference TRBV15 and TRBJ1-2, the full variable domain is DAMVIQNPRYQVTQFGKPVTLSCSQTLNHNVMYWYQQKSSQAPKLLFHYYDKDFNNEADTPDNFQSRRPNTSFCFLDIRSPGLGDTAMYLCATSRRRQVNYGYTFGSGTRLTVV.

This chain connects TRBV18 to TRBJ2-1; D unresolved. V was trimmed by 2 bases and J by 13 bases, leaving 18 bases between them. Looked up from germline, CDR1 is KGHSH and CDR2 is LQKENI. The CDR3 loop spans 14 amino acids. The CDR3 DNA sequence: TGTGCCAGCTCACCAGGCGAAGGGAAAGAGACCCAGTTCTTC. This encodes CASSPGEGKETQFF.

This chain links TRBV4-1 with TRBJ2-2; D not resolved. Germline V gene lookup returns CDR1 MGHRA and CDR2 YSYEKL. The ends were cut back, 1 base at V and 6 bases at J, with 12 bases in the middle. The CDR3 extends over 15 amino acids. CDR3: CASSQVSGRAGELFF. The CDR3 DNA reads TGCGCCAGCAGCCAAGTATCGGGTAGGGCCGGGGAGCTGTTTTTT.

In this sample, this clonotype turned up a few times. A much larger clone sits a single nucleotide away, making a read error possible. This chain joins TRBV20-1 and TRBJ2-6, with 8 bases matching TRBD1. The J segment lost 0 bases and the V segment lost 2 bases, leaving 9 bases of the junction unmatched. Germline lookup yields CDR1 DFQATT and CDR2 SNEGSKA (reference sequence). The length of the CDR3 is 18 residues. CDR3 sequence: CSARRPGGRSSGANVLTF. Written as DNA, the CDR3 is TGCAGTGCTAGACGGCCAGGGGGCAGGAGCTCTGGGGCCAACGTCCTGACTTTC.

This rearrangement joins TRBV12-3 or TRBV12-4 to TRBJ2-1; maybe TRBD1 (6 bases). The CDR3 spans 16 residues. V dropped 2 bases and J dropped 8 bases, with 19 bases sitting between them. CDR3: CASSLSPGQLFDEQFF. CDR3 DNA: TGTGCCAGCAGTTTAAGCCCGGGACAACTATTCGATGAGCAGTTCTTC.